Presented here are 16 T cell receptor beta chains from one specimen sequenced in a study of TIL therapy for anti-PD-1-resistant metastatic lung cancer. This was the immunoSEQ v3 assay. The table came from immunoSEQ multiplex PCR; TCRdb's copy has only in-frame clones and leaves some out. The data contain 45,000 to 75,000 clones, 80% to 90% of them singletons. The sample's time point: pre-treatment sample, taken before nivolumab and TIL therapy. Sequences were derived from blood, sampled at baseline. These TCRs come from a person between 30 and 80 years old with non-small cell lung cancer.

The chain has TRBV18 and TRBJ2-3; possible D gene TRBD2, 5 bases. This CDR3 is 12 amino acids long. Trimming cost V 3 bases and J 4 bases, with 5 bases left between them. The V gene's germline CDR1 is KGHSH and CDR2 LQKENI. CDR3 nucleotide sequence: TGTGCCAGCTCACCGGAGGCAGATACGCAGTATTTT. This encodes CASSPEADTQYF.

This chain uses TRBV9 with TRBJ2-7; tentatively, D is TRBD2 (6 bases). The CDR3 runs to 18 residues. Germline V gene lookup returns CDR1 SGDLS and CDR2 YYNGEE. V dropped 4 bases and J dropped 0 bases, with 23 bases sitting between them. The CDR3 DNA follows: TGTGCCAGCAGCCCAGAGGGTGACGGCTGGGGAGGCTCCTACGAGCAGTACTTC. This translates into CASSPEGDGWGGSYEQYF.

The CDR3 DNA sequence: TGTGCCAGCAGCTTAACTCTAGGCAGGGGGAAAACCAAAAACATTCAGTACTTC. It yields the protein CASSLTLGRGKTKNIQYF. This rearrangement joins TRBV7-9 to TRBJ2-4; TRBD1 matches at 7 bases. V dropped 2 bases and J dropped 2; count of bases not matched to a gene: 12. Germline CDR1 and CDR2: SEHNR and FQNEAQ (reference sequence). The CDR3 runs 18 residues.

This chain uses TRBV5-1 with TRBJ2-1, with D possibly matching TRBD2 (5 bases). With 0 bases removed from V and 0 bases from J, the gap between germline ends came to 10 bases. The CDR3 extends over 16 amino acids. Germline values: CDR1 SGHRS, CDR2 YFSETQ. CDR3 protein: CASSLEVGSSYNEQFF. The CDR3 coding sequence is TGCGCCAGCAGCTTGGAGGTGGGGAGCTCCTACAATGAGCAGTTCTTC. The full variable domain, rest sourced from reference TRBV5-1 and TRBJ2-1, is KAGVTQTPRYLIKTRGQQVTLSCSPISGHRSVSWYQQTPGQGLQFLFEYFSETQRNKGNFPGRFSGRQFSNSRSEMNVSTLELGDSALYLCASSLEVGSSYNEQFFGPGTRLTVL.

This rearrangement joins TRBV4-1 to TRBJ2-7; D not resolved. The V gene lost 1 base and the J gene lost 2 bases, with 9 bases spanning the gap. The CDR3 is 14 amino acids. Germline V gene sequence: CDR1 MGHRA, CDR2 YSYEKL. The CDR3 protein is CASSQVEQTYEQYF. CDR3 in DNA: TGCGCCAGCAGCCAAGTAGAACAGACCTACGAGCAGTACTTC.

The rearrangement uses TRBV19 and TRBJ1-6; D is unclear. This CDR3 has 15 amino acids. Germline values: CDR1 LNHDA, CDR2 SQIVND (reference sequence). Trimming left V 7 bases short and J 0 bases short, with 10 bases between. The CDR3 spells CASKTRSSYNSPLHF. As DNA, the CDR3 is TGTGCCAGTAAGACCAGGAGCTCCTATAATTCACCCCTCCACTTT.

The chain links TRBV30 to TRBJ1-4; D gene ambiguous. The CDR3 is 11 amino acids. Germline values: CDR1 GTSNPN, CDR2 SVGIG (reference sequence). V gave up 3 bases and J gave up 4 bases, with 3 bases separating them. The CDR3 protein is CAWRVNEKLFF. CDR3 bases: TGTGCCTGGAGGGTTAATGAAAAACTGTTTTTT.

This clone appeared a few times. The rearrangement links TRBV29-1 to TRBJ1-1, with TRBD1 identical over 8 bases. CDR3 length: 15 amino acids. The ends lost 1 base at V and 4 bases at J; junction bases unmatched: 8. Looked up from germline, CDR1 is SQVTM and CDR2 is ANQGSEA. The chain's CDR3 is CSVEVLNDRGTEAFF. CDR3 coding DNA: TGCAGCGTTGAAGTCCTCAACGACAGGGGCACTGAAGCTTTCTTT.

The chain recombines TRBV11-2 with TRBJ1-1; the D is unclear. Trimming left V 4 bases short and J 4 bases short, with 16 bases between. This CDR3 is built from 15 residues. Germline CDR1 reads SGHAT; CDR2 reads FQNNGV. CDR3 DNA sequence: TGTGCCAGCAGCTCCCCCCTTGGCGGTTCCACTGAAGCTTTCTTT. This encodes CASSSPLGGSTEAFF.

The V and J genes are TRBV3-1 (or the pseudogene TRBV3-2) and TRBJ1-1; no clear D. The CDR3 has 11 residues. Trimming left V 2 bases short and J 5 bases short, with 3 bases between. Germline V gene lookup returns CDR1 LGHDT and CDR2 YNNKEL (reference sequence). The CDR3 DNA sequence: TGTGCCAGCAGCCAAACAACTGAAGCTTTCTTT. The encoded protein is CASSQTTEAFF.

This clone was found a few times. This chain joins TRBV7-2 and TRBJ1-6; the D gene is possibly TRBD1 (6 bases). Trimming left V 1 base short and J 7 bases short, with 14 bases between. The CDR3 length is 16 residues. The V gene's germline CDR1 is SGHTA and CDR2 FQGNSA. Here the CDR3 reads CASSLGLQGSNSPLHF. CDR3 nucleotide sequence: TGTGCCAGCAGCTTAGGGCTACAGGGATCCAATTCACCCCTCCACTTT.

V is TRBV24-1 and J is TRBJ1-5; 9 positions agree with TRBD1. The CDR3 runs to 16 residues. Germline trimming cut 2 bases from V and 7 bases from J; bases unmatched to any gene: 8. Germline V CDR1 and CDR2: KGHDR, SFDVKD. The CDR3 DNA reads TGTGCCACCAGTGATTCGCTTAGGGACAGGGACCAGCCCCAGCATTTT. Amino acid sequence: CATSDSLRDRDQPQHF.

The CDR3 reads CASSVTQESRTPLHF. The CDR3 region has the DNA TGTGCCAGCAGCGTAACGCAGGAAAGTAGAACACCCCTCCACTTT. The V gene is TRBV9, the J gene TRBJ1-6; D uncertain. V lost 1 base, J lost 11 bases, and 16 bases lay in between. Germline CDR1 and CDR2: SGDLS and YYNGEE. The CDR3 consists of 15 residues.

The CDR3 nucleotides are TGTGCCAGCAGCCAAGGGGGTGAAGCTTTCTTT. Encoded protein: CASSQGGEAFF. This chain joins TRBV11-2 and TRBJ1-1; maybe TRBD1 (6 bases). Trimming stripped 5 bases from V and 7 bases from J, with 8 bases between. Germline CDR1 is SGHAT and CDR2 is FQNNGV. The CDR3 length is 11 residues.

This chain joins TRBV3-1 (or the pseudogene TRBV3-2) and TRBJ2-2; D unresolved. Trimming cost V 4 bases and J 1 base, with 7 bases left between them. The germline V gene has CDR1 LGHDT and CDR2 YNNKEL (reference sequence). CDR3 length: 14 amino acids. The CDR3 sequence: CASSRLENTGELFF. The CDR3 nucleotides are TGTGCCAGCAGCCGACTGGAGAACACCGGGGAGCTGTTTTTT.

The J gene is TRBJ1-5, the V gene TRBV10-3; tentatively, D is TRBD1 (5 bases). The V and J ends lost 4 bases and 4 bases respectively, with 8 bases between them. CDR3 length: 13 amino acids. Germline values: CDR1 ENHRY, CDR2 SYGVKD. In DNA form, the CDR3 reads TGTGCCATCAGTGCCGGGGGGAATCAGCCCCAGCATTTT. Its protein is CAISAGGNQPQHF.